These 15 T cell receptor beta chains were all obtained from the same sample, sequenced in a study of cytomegalovirus exposure and HLA in healthy donors. PCR involved 60 Vbeta and 13 Jbeta primers. Method: immunoSEQ multiplex PCR; TCRdb's copy keeps in-frame clones and lacks some. The data show 170,000 or so clones, about three quarters seen once. Sequencing input: PBMCs. The source is a woman aged 25 to 39 in good health and CMV-seropositive.

Only a few counts were recorded for this clone. The rearrangement joins TRBV27 to TRBJ1-4; 11 bases line up with TRBD1. CDR1 MNHEY and CDR2 SMNVEV come from the germline V gene (reference sequence). The ends lost 2 bases at V and 7 bases at J; junction bases unmatched: 6. The CDR3 consists of 16 residues. CDR3 DNA: TGTGCCAGCAGTTTACTAGGGACAGGGGGGGGTGAAAAACTGTTTTTT. It codes for CASSLLGTGGGEKLFF.

V and J are TRBV5-1 and TRBJ2-2; TRBD2 matches 7 bases. The CDR3 consists of 15 residues. Germline V CDR1 and CDR2: SGHRS, YFSETQ. V shed 0 bases, J shed 2 bases, and the junction held 1 base outside the gene matches. CDR3 in DNA: TGCGCCAGCAGCTTGGCTAGCGGAAACACCGGGGAGCTGTTTTTT. It yields the protein CASSLASGNTGELFF. The full variable domain, its missing parts supplied by reference TRBV5-1 and TRBJ2-2, is KAGVTQTPRYLIKTRGQQVTLSCSPISGHRSVSWYQQTPGQGLQFLFEYFSETQRNKGNFPGRFSGRQFSNSRSEMNVSTLELGDSALYLCASSLASGNTGELFFGEGSRLTVL.

The chain uses TRBV10-3 and TRBJ2-7; tentatively, D is TRBD1 (6 bases). The length of the CDR3 is 13 residues. Trimming left V 4 bases short and J 4 bases short, with 11 bases between. Per the germline V gene, CDR1 is ENHRY and CDR2 is SYGVKD. CDR3 loop: CAISGEQGYEQYF. The CDR3 DNA follows: TGTGCCATCAGTGGGGAACAGGGTTACGAGCAGTACTTC.

This sequence joins TRBV7-2 and TRBJ1-1, with D possibly being TRBD1 (6 bases). The CDR3 extends over 14 amino acids. V was clipped by 1 base and J by 4 bases, with 10 bases between them. CDR1 is SGHTA, CDR2 FQGNSA, per germline. This CDR3 reads CASSLGTETTEAFF. For the CDR3, the DNA is TGTGCCAGCAGCTTAGGGACAGAAACCACTGAAGCTTTCTTT.

V usage is TRBV7-3 and J usage is TRBJ2-1, with 7 nucleotides matching TRBD2. Germline trimming cut 4 bases from V and 7 bases from J; bases unmatched to any gene: 10. The CDR3 has 15 amino acids. Germline-derived CDR1 and CDR2 are SGHTA and FQGTGA. The CDR3 sequence: CASSSRKREGNEQFF. The CDR3 region has the DNA TGTGCCAGCAGCTCCCGTAAGAGGGAGGGAAATGAGCAGTTCTTC.

The J gene is TRBJ2-3, the V gene TRBV2; 9 bases match TRBD2. CDR1 is SNHLY and CDR2 is FYNNEI in the germline V gene. V was clipped by 8 bases and J by 0 bases; unmatched bases: 3. CDR3 size: 14 residues. The CDR3, as DNA: TGTGCCAGCCAGCGGGGGGAAAGCACAGATACGCAGTATTTT. Translating gives CASQRGESTDTQYF. Full variable domain (remainder filled in from reference TRBV2 and TRBJ2-3): EPEVTQTPSHQVTQMGQEVILRCVPISNHLYFYWYRQILGQKVEFLVSFYNNEISEKSEIFDDQFSVERPDGSNFTLKIRSTKLEDSAMYFCASQRGESTDTQYFGPGTRLTVL.

The J gene is TRBJ2-3, the V gene TRBV11-2; D is perhaps TRBD1 (5 bases). Trimming left V 2 bases short and J 4 bases short, with 10 bases between. The CDR3 consists of 14 residues. Germline values: CDR1 SGHAT, CDR2 FQNNGV. CDR3 DNA: TGTGCCAGCAGCTTATCCAGGGTCGCAGATACGCAGTATTTT. Translating it yields CASSLSRVADTQYF.

This clone has a single count. The chain joins TRBV14 to TRBJ1-4; D not resolved. Trimming left V 0 bases short and J 0 bases short, with 8 bases between. The CDR3 totals 16 residues. Looked up from germline, CDR1 is SGHDN and CDR2 is FVKESK. CDR3 residues: CASSQERSATNEKLFF. CDR3 DNA: TGTGCCAGCAGCCAAGAGAGGTCCGCAACTAATGAAAAACTGTTTTTT.

In its sample, this clone was seen a few times. The V call is TRBV29-1, the J call TRBJ1-1; 10 bases match TRBD1. The CDR3 covers 15 residues. V shed 6 bases, J shed 4 bases, and the junction held 11 bases outside the gene matches. Germline V gene data show CDR1 as SQVTM and CDR2 as ANQGSEA. The CDR3 DNA is TGCAGCGTCCCCAATTGGGGACAGGGGTCCACTGAAGCTTTCTTT. Protein product: CSVPNWGQGSTEAFF.

This chain links TRBV30 with TRBJ1-2, with D unresolved. Germline lookup yields CDR1 GTSNPN and CDR2 SVGIG (reference sequence). V lost 5 bases and J 1 base, leaving 14 bases between the germline ends. The CDR3 is 14 residues long. The CDR3 is CAWGMDGNNYGYTF. The CDR3 DNA reads as TGTGCCTGGGGGATGGACGGGAATAACTATGGCTACACCTTC.

The genes are TRBV5-1 and TRBJ2-7; a weak D match, TRBD1 (6 bases). The CDR3 consists of 13 residues. Germline assignment: CDR1 SGHRS and CDR2 YFSETQ. V shed 4 bases and J shed 0 bases, with 8 bases lying between them. Here the CDR3 reads CASSGGGSYEQYF. The CDR3 nucleotides are TGCGCCAGCAGCGGGGGCGGCTCCTACGAGCAGTACTTC.

The chain couples TRBV19 to TRBJ1-4; D is possibly TRBD1 (6 bases). The V gene's germline CDR1 is LNHDA and CDR2 SQIVND (reference sequence). This CDR3 is built from 14 residues. Trimming stripped 8 bases from V and 8 bases from J, with 18 bases between. In DNA form, the CDR3 reads TGTGCCAGTTGTTTGAGAGGGCAGGGGGAAAAACTGTTTTTT. Protein: CASCLRGQGEKLFF. Filled out from reference TRBV19 and TRBJ1-4, the complete variable domain reads DGGITQSPKYLFRKEGQNVTLSCEQNLNHDAMYWYRQDPGQGLRLIYYSQIVNDFQKGDIAEGYSVSREKKESFPLTVTSAQKNPTAFYLCASCLRGQGEKLFFGSGTQLSVL.

This chain uses TRBV19 with TRBJ2-7; 16 nucleotides line up with TRBD2. V gave up 5 bases and J gave up 7 bases; unmatched junction bases: 17. The CDR3 is 19 residues long. Per the germline V gene, CDR1 is LNHDA and CDR2 is SQIVND (reference sequence). CDR3 residues: CASSPGTSGRADLAREQYF. The CDR3 coding sequence is TGTGCCAGTAGTCCCGGGACTAGCGGGAGGGCTGATCTGGCGAGGGAGCAGTACTTC.

V is TRBV7-8 and J is TRBJ1-5; possible D gene TRBD1, 5 bases. Trimming pared 0 bases from V and 0 bases from J, leaving 15 bases between. The CDR3 has 18 residues. Germline loops: CDR1 SGHVS, CDR2 FQNEAQ. CDR3 DNA sequence: TGTGCCAGCAGCTTAGCGCATTCGATGACAGATAGCAATCAGCCCCAGCATTTT. This encodes CASSLAHSMTDSNQPQHF. The full variable domain, its missing parts supplied by reference TRBV7-8 and TRBJ1-5, is GAGVSQSPRYKVAKRGQDVALRCDPISGHVSLFWYQQALGQGPEFLTYFQNEAQLDKSGLPSDRFFAERPEGSVSTLKIQRTQQEDSAVYLCASSLAHSMTDSNQPQHFGDGTRLSIL.

The V call is TRBV19, the J call TRBJ1-1; TRBD1 agrees at 7 bases. Germline CDR1 reads LNHDA; CDR2 reads SQIVND (reference sequence). The CDR3 totals 15 residues. V lost 5 bases to trimming and J lost 4 bases; unmatched junction nucleotides: 10. The CDR3 nucleotides are TGTGCCAGTAGTCCCCCAGAGGGGGCGGTCACTGAAGCTTTCTTT. This translates into CASSPPEGAVTEAFF. Full variable domain (remainder filled in from reference TRBV19 and TRBJ1-1): DGGITQSPKYLFRKEGQNVTLSCEQNLNHDAMYWYRQDPGQGLRLIYYSQIVNDFQKGDIAEGYSVSREKKESFPLTVTSAQKNPTAFYLCASSPPEGAVTEAFFGQGTRLTVV.